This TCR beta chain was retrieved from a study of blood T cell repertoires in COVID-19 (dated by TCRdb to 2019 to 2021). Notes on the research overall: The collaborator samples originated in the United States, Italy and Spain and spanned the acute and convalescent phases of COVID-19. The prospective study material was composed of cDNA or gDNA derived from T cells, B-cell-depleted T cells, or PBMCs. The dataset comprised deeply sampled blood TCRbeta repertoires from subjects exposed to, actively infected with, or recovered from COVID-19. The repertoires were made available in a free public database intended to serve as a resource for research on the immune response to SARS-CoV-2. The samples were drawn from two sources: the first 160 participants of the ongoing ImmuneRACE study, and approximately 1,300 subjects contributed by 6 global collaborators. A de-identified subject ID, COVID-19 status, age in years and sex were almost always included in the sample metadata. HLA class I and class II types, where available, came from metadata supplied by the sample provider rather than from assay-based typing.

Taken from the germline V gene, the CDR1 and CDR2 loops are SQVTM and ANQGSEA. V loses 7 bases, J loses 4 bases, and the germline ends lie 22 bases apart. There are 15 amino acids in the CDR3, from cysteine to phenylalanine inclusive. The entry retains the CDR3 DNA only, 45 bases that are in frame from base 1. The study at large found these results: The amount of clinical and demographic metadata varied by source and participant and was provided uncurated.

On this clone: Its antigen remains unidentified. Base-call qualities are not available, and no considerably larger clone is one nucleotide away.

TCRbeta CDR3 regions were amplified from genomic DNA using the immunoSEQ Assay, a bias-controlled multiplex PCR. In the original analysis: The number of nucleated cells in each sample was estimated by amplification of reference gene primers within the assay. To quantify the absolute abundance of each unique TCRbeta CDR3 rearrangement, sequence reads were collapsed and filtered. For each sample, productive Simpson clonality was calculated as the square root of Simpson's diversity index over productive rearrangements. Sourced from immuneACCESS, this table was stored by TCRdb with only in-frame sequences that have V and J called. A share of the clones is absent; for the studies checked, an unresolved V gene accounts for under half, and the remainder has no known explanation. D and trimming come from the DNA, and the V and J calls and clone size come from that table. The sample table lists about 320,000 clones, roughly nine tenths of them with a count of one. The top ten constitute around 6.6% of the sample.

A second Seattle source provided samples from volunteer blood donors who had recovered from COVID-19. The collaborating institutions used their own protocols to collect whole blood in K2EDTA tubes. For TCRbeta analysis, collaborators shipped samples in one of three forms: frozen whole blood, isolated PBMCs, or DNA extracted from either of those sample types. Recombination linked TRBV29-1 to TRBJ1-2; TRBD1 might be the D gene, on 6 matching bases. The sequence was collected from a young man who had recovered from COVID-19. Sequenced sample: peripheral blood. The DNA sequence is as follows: TGCAGCGCTATTGATGGCCGCGCGGGGGCCTATGGCTACACCTTC. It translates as CSAIDGRAGAYGYTF.